This T cell receptor beta chain came from a study of control samples from healthy donors and cancer patients (TCRdb year 2020). From the cysteine up to the phenylalanine, the CDR3 has a length of 13 residues. The read is trimmed to its CDR3 DNA, 39 bases read in frame from base 1. Trimming costs V 4 bases and J 0 bases, and their ends lie 9 bases apart. The germline V gene (reference sequence) gives CDR1 as GTSNPN and CDR2 as SVGIG. In the case of this clone: It has no known antigen specificity. No base qualities exist here, and no much larger clone lies one base off it.

Library creation used the immunoSEQ multiplex PCR assay. The clones in this table, taken by TCRdb from immuneACCESS, are in-frame only. Not every clone is retained; where verified, under half of the shortfall comes from an unresolved V gene, and the cause of the rest is unknown. Present in this sample are about 89,000 clones, around 85% of which were seen just once. The ten largest clones add up to around 2.1% of the sample. This receptor chain uses TRBV30 and TRBJ1-1; too little of a D gene remains to name it. Sequences were obtained from blood. The TCR originated in a woman aged 35 to 49 in good health. The CDR3 in this case is CAWTDALNTEAFF. The DNA sequence is given as TGTGCCTGGACCGACGCCCTGAACACTGAAGCTTTCTTT. The CDR3, completed at both ends by the reference TRBV30 and TRBJ1-1 genes, gives the full variable domain SQTIHQWPATLVQPVGSPLSLECTVEGTSNPNLYWYRQAAGRGLQLLFYSVGIGQISSEVPQNLSASRPQDRQFILSSKKLLLSDSGFYLCAWTDALNTEAFFGQGTRLTVV.